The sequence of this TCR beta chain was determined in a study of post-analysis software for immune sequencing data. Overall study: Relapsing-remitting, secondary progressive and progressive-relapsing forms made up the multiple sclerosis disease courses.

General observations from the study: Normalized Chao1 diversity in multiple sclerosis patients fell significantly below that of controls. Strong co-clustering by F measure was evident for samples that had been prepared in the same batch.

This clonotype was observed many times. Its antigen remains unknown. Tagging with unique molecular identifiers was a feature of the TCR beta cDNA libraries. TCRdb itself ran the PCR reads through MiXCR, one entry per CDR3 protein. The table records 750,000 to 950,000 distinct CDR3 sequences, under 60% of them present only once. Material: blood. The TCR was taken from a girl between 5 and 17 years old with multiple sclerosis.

CDR3 region: CASSAPSREGETQYF. The CDR3 bases are TGTGCCAGCAGTGCCCCCTCGCGGGAGGGGGAGACCCAGTACTTC. The chain links TRBV25-1 to TRBJ2-5, with TRBD2 matching 9 bases. The CDR3 totals 15 residues. After removal of 4 bases from V and 5 bases from J, the junction contained 8 bases not matched to a gene. CDR1 MGHDK and CDR2 SYGVNS come from the germline V gene.